The T cell receptor (beta chain) under discussion was sequenced for a study of prognosis after radiotherapy for stage I lung cancer (dated by TCRdb to the early 2020s). A note on the overall study: Between early 2018 and 2019, some 18 stage I NSCLC patients were enrolled in Nanjing, China. Squamous cell carcinoma histology was identified in seven patients, and adenocarcinoma histology was identified in roughly eleven patients. Image-guided IMRT or VMAT was used to deliver SBRT in 3 to 5 fractions at a biologically effective dose of at least 100 Gy. Distant metastases were developed by four of the 19 patients after SBRT, at a median of about seven months, whereas no significant progression was observed in the other 15 patients. The cohort comprised 10 to 15 men and about 6 women with a median age of about 70 years, ranging from roughly 50 to 84 years. The study sequenced approximately 40 blood samples from some 20 patients, one before and one after SBRT per patient. Peripheral blood TCR beta repertoires were profiled in stage I NSCLC patients before and after stereotactic body radiotherapy, and the study then linked these repertoires to distant failure. There were about 13 patients with newly diagnosed primary stage I lung tumors and about 5 patients with oligometastatic NSCLC after surgical resection of the primary tumor. Concurrent therapy was not administered to any patient alongside SBRT. All patients were considered medically inoperable, owing to comorbidities in roughly 11 and refusal of surgery in about seven.

Two rounds of multiplex PCR on genomic DNA were used to amplify the TCR beta CDR3 region. The first PCR round used primers specific to each TRBV and TRBJ gene, with sequences filed in Chinese patent CN105087789A. The second PCR round used universal primers. The Roche High Pure PCR Template Preparation Kit was used to extract genomic DNA from the frozen PBMCs. The libraries underwent paired-end sequencing with 151 bp reads on an Illumina HiSeq 3000. In the authors' own workflow: CutAdapt was used to discard raw reads that did not contain the multiplex PCR primer sequences. Using PEAR, the high-quality paired reads were merged into contigs. By aligning each contig to reference sequences, MiXCR assigned the TRB V, D and J gene segments to that contig. CDR3 sequences were clustered by base quality and sequence similarity to remove sequencing errors. Diversity was measured as Shannon entropy normalized by the natural log of productive TCR sequence number. Clonality was computed as one minus the ratio of Shannon entropy to the natural log of the number of unique clonotypes. The Youden index of ROC curves was used to select progression-free survival cut-offs for repertoire metrics, and analyses were performed in R 3.5.3. TCRdb trimmed the raw reads at Q25, called clones with MiXCR and kept productive beta chains. Every CDR3 protein is listed once, alongside the most common genes and DNA of its rows. TCRdb assigned the V and J calls; the authors' analysis was not used. This sample comprises around 56,000 distinct CDR3 sequences, around 27% of them detected only once. 6.5% to 8.5% of the sample is in the top ten clones.

In the case of this clonotype: What antigen it recognizes has not been identified. One junction end does not reproduce the germline sequence, and a read error may be involved.

CDR1 and CDR2 (DFQATT, SNEGSKA) derive from the germline V gene (reference sequence). From the cysteine through the phenylalanine, the CDR3 covers 15 amino acids. The only DNA kept is the CDR3, 45 bases in frame from the first base. All patients had node-negative disease on CT and PET/CT, and none had a history of other malignancies or had previously received chemotherapy or radiotherapy. At each of two time points, around 5.9 milliliters of peripheral venous blood were collected in EDTA tubes. PBMCs were isolated by Ficoll-Paque Plus density-gradient centrifugation. Samples were stored at -80°C immediately after collection until analysis. Study-wide findings and limitations: Post-SBRT Shannon entropy and its change from baseline were lower in patients who developed distant metastases; baseline Shannon entropy was not associated with metastases. All reported P values were unadjusted for multiple comparisons. After SBRT, the count of unique TCR clones dropped from a median of approximately 11,000 beforehand to approximately 7,100 afterward (Wilcoxon paired P=0.011). Limitations of the study included a small cohort and short follow-up, and the study findings need independent validation. No determination of tumor specificity was made for expanded TCR clones. Differences by metastasis status were reportedly seen in TRBV and TRBJ usage frequencies, involving two V genes at baseline and, after SBRT, 9 or 10 V genes and two J genes.

Here the chain combines TRBV20-1 and TRBJ2-3; 11 central bases correspond to TRBD2. The sequences come from PBMCs, collected before or after stereotactic body radiation therapy (not recorded which). The receptor comes from a donor at least 50 years old with non-small cell lung cancer. The DNA sequence reads TGCCGTGCGCATACGGCCCTAGCGGGGGGAGATACGCAGTATTTT. It translates as CRAHTALAGGDTQYF.